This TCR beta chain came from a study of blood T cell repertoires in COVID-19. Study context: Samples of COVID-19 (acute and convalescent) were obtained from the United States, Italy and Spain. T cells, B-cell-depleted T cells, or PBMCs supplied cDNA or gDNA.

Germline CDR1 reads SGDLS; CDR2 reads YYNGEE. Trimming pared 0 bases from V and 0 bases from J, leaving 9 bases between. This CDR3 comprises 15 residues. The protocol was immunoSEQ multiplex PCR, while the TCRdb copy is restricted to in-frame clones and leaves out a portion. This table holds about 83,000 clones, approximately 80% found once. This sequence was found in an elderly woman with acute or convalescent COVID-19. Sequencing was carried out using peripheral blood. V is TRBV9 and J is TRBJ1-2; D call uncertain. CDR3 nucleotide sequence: TGTGCCAGCAGCGTAGATGGGAGGGCTAACTATGGCTACACCTTC. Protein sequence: CASSVDGRANYGYTF.